One sample yielded the 8 T cell receptor beta chains listed below, sequenced in a study of shared clonotypes between healthy human individuals. Profiled with immunoSEQ multiplex PCR; TCRdb holds only in-frame clones, not every one. The table shows millions of clones, with approximately 94% occurring only once. CD45RO-negative CD8 cells positively selected for CCR7 made up the naive population, which excluded terminally differentiated effector memory CD45RA+ cells. The sample taken for sequencing was naive CD8+ T cells sorted from blood. The receptors were gathered from a man aged 18 to 29 in good health.

CDR3 residues: CASSLVGASSYEQYF. Written as DNA, the CDR3 is TGTGCCAGCAGTTTGGTGGGGGCGAGCTCCTACGAGCAGTACTTC. The rearrangement uses TRBV28 and TRBJ2-7, with D possibly TRBD1 on 6 matching bases. This CDR3 has 15 amino acids. Germline CDR1 MDHEN, CDR2 SYDVKM. V shed 3 bases and J shed 0 bases, with 12 bases lying between them. Supplemented by reference TRBV28 and TRBJ2-7, the full variable domain reads DVKVTQSSRYLVKRTGEKVFLECVQDMDHENMFWYRQDPGLGLRLIYFSYDVKMKEKGDIPEGYSVSREKKERFSLILESASTNQTSMYLCASSLVGASSYEQYFGPGTRLTVT.

For this clone: The same CDR3 arises from other DNA sequences in this sample as well. J is TRBJ1-2 and V is TRBV7-9, with D possibly TRBD1 on 6 matching bases. V lost 5 bases to trimming and J lost 0 bases, with 13 bases between them. Germline CDR1 and CDR2: SEHNR and FQNEAQ (reference sequence). CDR3 length: 15 residues. The CDR3 is CASSPPGQPNYGYTF. For the CDR3, the DNA is TGTGCCAGCAGCCCACCTGGACAGCCTAACTATGGCTACACCTTC.

The V gene is TRBV4-1, the J gene TRBJ2-1, with TRBD1 matching over 7 bases. J lost 6 bases, V lost 0 bases, and 2 bases had no gene match. Per germline, CDR1 MGHRA and CDR2 YSYEKL. The CDR3 spans 14 residues. CDR3: CASSQEGQLNEQFF. CDR3 in DNA: TGCGCCAGCAGCCAAGAGGGACAGCTCAATGAGCAGTTCTTC.

This clone appeared many times. Other nucleotide sequences in the sample specify the same CDR3. The V and J genes are TRBV7-9 and TRBJ2-7, with no clear D. Germline-derived CDR1 and CDR2 are SEHNR and FQNEAQ (reference sequence). V dropped 1 base and J dropped 0 bases, with 4 bases sitting between them. The CDR3 is made up of 13 amino acids. The CDR3 loop reads CASSLDPSYEQYF. The CDR3 bases are TGTGCCAGCAGCTTAGACCCCTCCTACGAGCAGTACTTC.

In this sample, this clone turned up once. CDR3 DNA sequence: TGTGCCTGGCACCTAGGGGGGTCAGGCTATGGCTACACCTTC. Protein product: CAWHLGGSGYGYTF. The chain carries TRBV30 and TRBJ1-2, with a tentative D call TRBD1 (6 bases). The CDR3 covers 14 residues. CDR1 is GTSNPN, CDR2 SVGIG, per germline (reference sequence). V lost 5 bases and J lost 4, with 17 bases in between.

V usage is TRBV10-1 and J usage is TRBJ1-5, with a possible D match to TRBD1 (6 bases). CDR3 size: 12 residues. Germline V gene lookup returns CDR1 WNHNN and CDR2 SYGVQD (reference sequence). Trimming removed 9 bases at V and 5 bases at J, with 11 bases between. The CDR3 DNA reads as TGCGCCAGGGGACATTACTATCAGCCCCAGCATTTT. Encoded protein: CARGHYYQPQHF.

The rearrangement links TRBV2 to TRBJ1-2, with D possibly matching TRBD1 (6 bases). Trimming took 4 bases from V and 5 from J, leaving 14 bases between them. Germline CDR1 reads SNHLY; CDR2 reads FYNNEI. The CDR3 contains 14 residues. The CDR3 sequence: CASSGPEGGYGYTF. The CDR3 region has the DNA TGTGCCAGCAGTGGACCCGAGGGGGGTTATGGCTACACCTTC.

The chain links TRBV19 to TRBJ1-1; the D gene is possibly TRBD1 (5 bases). Germline V gene sequence: CDR1 LNHDA, CDR2 SQIVND (reference sequence). The CDR3 length is 15 residues. V lost 6 bases, J lost 2 bases, and 16 bases lay in between. The CDR3 sequence is CASSQQVMRNTEAFF. CDR3 DNA sequence: TGTGCCAGTAGCCAACAGGTGATGCGTAACACTGAAGCTTTCTTT.